This T cell receptor (beta chain) was sequenced in a study of cytomegalovirus exposure and HLA in healthy donors. Study-level results: Clonal expansion was found to be greater in HLA-associated TCR beta chains than in equally common others in a later analysis.

The CDR3 extends over 18 amino acids. The junction had 4 bases not matched to a gene; V was cut back by 0 bases and J by 3 bases. In germline, CDR1 is SGHRS, CDR2 YFSETQ. As for this clone: Its matching antigen is unknown.

The PCR made use of 60 Vbeta and 13 Jbeta primers. Profiling relied on immunoSEQ multiplex PCR, and the TCRdb table lists in-frame clones only, not all of them. The sample lists about 160,000 clones, around four fifths seen once, with about 2.1% in the top ten. J is TRBJ2-1 and V is TRBV5-1, with TRBD2 matching over 15 bases. Sequencing was performed on PBMCs. The origin of this receptor is a female donor in good health and CMV-seronegative. This CDR3 reads CASSLVGTSGGLYNEQFF. CDR3 sequence (DNA): TGCGCCAGCAGCTTGGTTGGGACTAGCGGGGGGCTCTACAATGAGCAGTTCTTC.